These 2 T cell receptor beta chains originate from one sample sequenced in a study of blood T cell dynamics during melanoma immunotherapy. The method was immunoSEQ multiplex PCR; TCRdb's version includes in-frame clones alone and lacks a portion of them. The sample has 5,500 to 6,000 clones; roughly 84% are singletons. Documented time point: week 3, after first cycle of checkpoint inhibitor. The input for sequencing was blood, taken from a patient treated with checkpoint blockade. All receptors derive from a human donor with melanoma.

The rearrangement uses TRBV12-1 and TRBJ1-4; TRBD1 is the table's D call, not checked against the DNA. TRBV12-1 is a pseudogene locus. The CDR3 totals 21 residues. The chain's CDR3 is CASTTPQGEWTPPYSDEKLFF. CDR3 bases: TGTGCCAGCACCACACCCCAGGGGGAATGGACTCCCCCCTATTCGGATGAAAAACTGTTTTTT.

The chain employs TRBV6-1 and TRBJ1-1; possibly TRBD1 for D (5 bases). The germline V and J ends were trimmed by 6 bases and 3 bases, with 14 bases remaining between them. This CDR3 contains 14 residues. Germline V CDR1 and CDR2: MNHNS, SASEGT. CDR3 in amino acids: CASSGGTFDTEAFF. CDR3 sequence (DNA): TGTGCCAGCAGCGGAGGGACGTTCGACACTGAAGCTTTCTTT.